This TCR beta chain was identified in a study of early T cells in non-severe SARS-CoV-2 infection. This clonotype was recorded at least ten times. From the 5' RACE reads, TCRdb called clonotypes with MiXCR, one entry per CDR3 protein. The sample carries 70,000 or so distinct CDR3 sequences, about an eighth recorded once. Germline V lookup: CDR1 SGHAT, CDR2 FQNNGV. The CDR3 runs to 14 residues. Deletions cut 5 bases from V and 4 bases from J, with 14 bases between. Sequenced input: whole blood. This TCR came from an adult who was a healthcare worker with PCR-confirmed SARS-CoV-2 infection or an uninfected control (not recorded which). This chain connects TRBV11-2 to TRBJ2-5; a possible D gene is TRBD1 (6 bases). The CDR3: CASSPGRGRETQYF. The CDR3 DNA follows: TGTGCCAGCAGCCCAGGCAGGGGCCGAGAGACCCAGTACTTC.